The 5 T cell receptor beta chains listed next were all sequenced from one sample in a study of shared clonotypes between healthy human individuals. Assay: immunoSEQ multiplex PCR; the TCRdb copy retains only in-frame clones and omits some. Of about 680,000 clones in the sample, 60% to 75% were seen once. The material sequenced was memory CD4+ T cells sorted from blood. Subset defined: CD45RA-negative fraction. These receptors came from a woman aged 25-40 years in good health.

The chain is built from TRBV6-5 and TRBJ2-1; 13 bases map to TRBD2. CDR1 MNHEY and CDR2 SVGAGI come from the germline V gene. V lost 6 bases and J lost 7; bases outside the gene matches: 6. The CDR3 length is 15 residues. In DNA, the CDR3 is TGTGCCAGCAGACCACTAGCGGGAGGGCGTAATGAGCAGTTCTTC. This sequence encodes CASRPLAGGRNEQFF.

This chain links TRBV5-1 with TRBJ2-5; D may correspond to TRBD1 or TRBD2 (5 bases each). V lost 2 bases, J lost 2 bases, and 7 bases lay in between. Germline CDR1 SGHRS, CDR2 YFSETQ. The CDR3 contains 13 residues. The DNA for the CDR3 is TGCGCCAGCAGCTTTTGGGGGCAAGAGACCCAGTACTTC. This sequence encodes CASSFWGQETQYF. The full variable domain, rest sourced from reference TRBV5-1 and TRBJ2-5, is KAGVTQTPRYLIKTRGQQVTLSCSPISGHRSVSWYQQTPGQGLQFLFEYFSETQRNKGNFPGRFSGRQFSNSRSEMNVSTLELGDSALYLCASSFWGQETQYFGPGTRLLVL.

The chain uses TRBV4-2 and TRBJ2-3; D call uncertain. The CDR3 spans 15 residues. The germline gives CDR1 LGHNA, CDR2 YNFKEQ. The V gene lost 2 bases and the J gene lost 4 bases, with 13 bases spanning the gap. The CDR3 loop reads CASSQNPIGSDTQYF. CDR3 coding DNA: TGTGCCAGCAGCCAAAACCCTATTGGTTCAGATACGCAGTATTTT.

Remarks on this clone: Within the sample, other DNA sequences also encode this same CDR3. J is TRBJ1-2 and V is TRBV28; D is unclear. The V end was cut by 6 bases, the J end by 8 bases, with 13 bases between. The germline gives CDR1 MDHEN, CDR2 SYDVKM. The CDR3 consists of 12 residues. Here the CDR3 DNA reads TGTGCCAGCAGCCCCCCCGGGAGGGGCTACACCTTC. Translation gives CASSPPGRGYTF.

V gene TRBV30 combines with J gene TRBJ2-2; D is undetermined. The ends were cut back, 7 bases at V and 1 base at J, with 13 bases in the middle. This CDR3 contains 14 residues. CDR1 and CDR2 (germline): GTSNPN, SVGIG (reference sequence). The CDR3 DNA reads TGTGCCTACCGTGGCTGGTTGAACACCGGGGAGCTGTTTTTT. Translating gives CAYRGWLNTGELFF.